What follows are 16 T cell receptor beta chains derived from one specimen sequenced in a study of shared clonotypes between healthy human individuals (dated by TCRdb to 2020 to 2021). Library preparation used the immunoSEQ multiplex PCR assay. The table comes from immuneACCESS by way of TCRdb, which keeps in-frame sequences with V and J called. Part of the clones is missing from these tables; in studies checked, under half for an unresolved V gene and the rest for unknown reasons. This sample comprises approximately 2,000,000 clones, roughly 92% of them detected only once. The ten biggest clones cover about 0.36% of the sample. Input material: naive CD4+ T cells from PBMCs. This specimen's cell subset or site label, interpreted: CD45RA+ positively selected. The source of these receptors is a man aged 18 to 30 in good health. Some clones in this sample may be carry-over from other donors' samples.

V and J are TRBV5-4 and TRBJ2-3; possible D gene TRBD1, 5 bases. The CDR3 is 15 amino acids. The V and J ends lost 2 bases and 5 bases respectively, with 15 bases between them. Germline V gene sequence: CDR1 SGHNT, CDR2 YYREEE (reference sequence). Here the CDR3 DNA reads TGTGCCAGCAGCTTTAGGCGGCAGGGATTAGATACGCAGTATTTT. This encodes CASSFRRQGLDTQYF.

In DNA form, the CDR3 reads TGTGCCTGGAACACAGGGCAAAGCACAGATACGCAGTATTTT. Amino acid sequence: CAWNTGQSTDTQYF. The gene calls are TRBV30 and TRBJ2-3, with D perhaps matching TRBD1 (6 bases). Germline CDR1 GTSNPN, CDR2 SVGIG (reference sequence). V gave up 4 bases and J gave up 0 bases, with 11 bases separating them. The CDR3 extends over 14 amino acids.

The V and J genes are TRBV29-1 and TRBJ1-2; TRBD1 aligns across 8 bases. The length of the CDR3 is 12 residues. Losses at the gene ends were 8 bases for V and 3 bases for J; bases not matched to a gene: 5. Germline CDR1 and CDR2: SQVTM and ANQGSEA. CDR3 nucleotide sequence: TGCAGCACCCTGACAGGGGACTATGGCTACACCTTC. Its protein is CSTLTGDYGYTF.

This chain uses TRBV5-1 with TRBJ2-1; TRBD1 aligns across 8 bases. Germline V gives CDR1 SGHRS, CDR2 YFSETQ. The CDR3 contains 14 residues. The V gene end was trimmed by 4 bases and the J gene end by 8 bases; junction bases not matched to a gene: 8. Here the CDR3 reads CASSIGQGSDEQFF. The DNA of the CDR3 is TGCGCCAGCAGCATAGGACAGGGATCCGATGAGCAGTTCTTC. The full variable domain, its missing parts supplied by reference TRBV5-1 and TRBJ2-1, is KAGVTQTPRYLIKTRGQQVTLSCSPISGHRSVSWYQQTPGQGLQFLFEYFSETQRNKGNFPGRFSGRQFSNSRSEMNVSTLELGDSALYLCASSIGQGSDEQFFGPGTRLTVL.

This sequence joins TRBV15 and TRBJ2-2; possibly TRBD2 for D (6 bases). Trimming stripped 1 base from V and 2 bases from J, with 11 bases between. The germline CDR1 and CDR2 sequences are LNHNV and YYDKDF (reference sequence). The CDR3 is 16 residues long. This CDR3 is CATSRGVGLNTGELFF. In DNA form, the CDR3 reads TGTGCCACCAGCAGAGGAGTGGGACTTAACACCGGGGAGCTGTTTTTT.

The chain has TRBV15 and TRBJ2-2, with D tentatively TRBD1 (5 bases). CDR3 length: 15 amino acids. Trimming removed 1 base from V and 4 bases from J, with 10 bases in between. Per germline, CDR1 LNHNV and CDR2 YYDKDF (reference sequence). CDR3 sequence: CATSRATGATGELFF. In DNA, the CDR3 is TGTGCCACCAGCAGAGCCACAGGAGCCACCGGGGAGCTGTTTTTT.

This chain connects TRBV5-1 to TRBJ2-1, with 16 bases matching TRBD2. The ends lost 4 bases at V and 4 bases at J; junction bases unmatched: 5. The CDR3 spans 17 residues. Germline CDR1 reads SGHRS; CDR2 reads YFSETQ. The CDR3 DNA reads as TGCGCCAGCAGCAGGGGACTAGCGGGAGGGACGTACAATGAGCAGTTCTTC. Its protein is CASSRGLAGGTYNEQFF.

The chain uses TRBV4-1 and TRBJ2-7; no reliable D call. Germline V gene data show CDR1 as MGHRA and CDR2 as YSYEKL. The CDR3 runs to 15 residues. Trimming took 0 bases from V and 0 from J, leaving 9 bases between them. CDR3 residues: CASSQEIVNSYEQYF. As DNA, the CDR3 is TGCGCCAGCAGCCAAGAGATAGTCAACTCCTACGAGCAGTACTTC.

This chain joins TRBV5-4 and TRBJ2-7; tentative D call: TRBD2 (5 bases). Germline V gene sequence: CDR1 SGHNT, CDR2 YYREEE (reference sequence). V shed 0 bases and J shed 6 bases, with 13 bases lying between them. The CDR3 runs 14 residues. The CDR3 loop is CASSLGPRSGEQYF. Here the CDR3 DNA reads TGTGCCAGCAGCTTGGGCCCTCGCAGCGGCGAGCAGTACTTC. The full variable domain, with the rest looked up from reference TRBV5-4 and TRBJ2-7, is ETGVTQSPTHLIKTRGQQVTLRCSSQSGHNTVSWYQQALGQGPQFIFQYYREEENGRGNFPPRFSGLQFPNYSSELNVNALELDDSALYLCASSLGPRSGEQYFGPGTRLTVT.

The CDR3 coding sequence is TGTGCCAGCTCACCCTTGGTATTGAGACCAGAACTATGGACCCAGTACTTC. Protein: CASSPLVLRPELWTQYF. V is TRBV18 and J is TRBJ2-5; D uncertain. Germline values: CDR1 KGHSH, CDR2 LQKENI. This CDR3 spans 17 amino acids. The germline V and J ends were trimmed by 3 bases and 7 bases, with 24 bases remaining between them.

The gene calls are TRBV28 and TRBJ2-7; D possibly corresponds to TRBD2 (7 bases). Deletions cut 6 bases from V and 7 bases from J, with 19 bases between. This CDR3 has 14 residues. Germline V lookup: CDR1 MDHEN, CDR2 SYDVKM. The chain's CDR3 is CASSMYRGAQEQYF. CDR3 coding DNA: TGTGCCAGCAGCATGTACCGGGGGGCGCAGGAGCAGTACTTC.

The V gene is TRBV5-1, the J gene TRBJ2-5; D remains unclear. Trimming cost V 0 bases and J 4 bases, with 13 bases left between them. This CDR3 has 15 amino acids. The germline V gene has CDR1 SGHRS and CDR2 YFSETQ. CDR3: CASSLAPPRAETQYF. DNA for the CDR3: TGCGCCAGCAGCTTGGCCCCTCCCAGAGCAGAGACCCAGTACTTC.

The chain joins TRBV15 to TRBJ1-2; 11 bases match TRBD1. Germline trimming cut 7 bases from V and 7 bases from J; bases unmatched to any gene: 5. Germline V CDR1 and CDR2: LNHNV, YYDKDF (reference sequence). The CDR3 has 13 residues. The CDR3 loop reads CATTPDRGLGYTF. CDR3 DNA sequence: TGTGCCACCACCCCGGACAGGGGGCTTGGCTACACCTTC.

The CDR3, as DNA: TGTGCCACCAGCAGCCGGGGAACATCCACCTCTGGGGCCAACGTCCTGACTTTC. Amino acid sequence: CATSSRGTSTSGANVLTF. This chain uses TRBV15 with TRBJ2-6; tentative D call: TRBD2 (5 bases). V was trimmed by 3 bases and J by 0 bases, leaving 15 bases between them. Germline V gives CDR1 LNHNV, CDR2 YYDKDF (reference sequence). The CDR3 length is 18 residues.

The V call is TRBV5-5, the J call TRBJ1-2; 7 bases are a match to TRBD1. The CDR3 runs 14 residues. After removal of 0 bases from V and 4 bases from J, the junction contained 3 bases not matched to a gene. In germline, CDR1 is SGHKS, CDR2 YYEKEE (reference sequence). CDR3 in amino acids: CASSLGQGGYGYTF. CDR3 sequence (DNA): TGTGCCAGCAGCTTGGGACAGGGAGGCTATGGCTACACCTTC. Drawing the rest from reference TRBV5-5 and TRBJ1-2, the complete variable domain is DAGVTQSPTHLIKTRGQQVTLRCSPISGHKSVSWYQQVLGQGPQFIFQYYEKEERGRGNFPDRFSARQFPNYSSELNVNALLLGDSALYLCASSLGQGGYGYTFGSGTRLTVV.

This clone was seen a single time. The chain uses TRBV25-1 and TRBJ2-2; D may correspond to TRBD1 or TRBD2 (6 bases each). CDR1 and CDR2 from the germline V gene are MGHDK and SYGVNS. The ends were cut back, 6 bases at V and 4 bases at J, with 18 bases in the middle. There are 16 residues in the CDR3. The CDR3: CASSSGSGAVTGELFF. The CDR3 nucleotides read TGTGCCAGCAGCTCTGGATCGGGGGCGGTCACCGGGGAGCTGTTTTTT.